The clone carrying this T cell receptor beta chain was seen many times. This sample was included in a study of T cell repertoires in cytomegalovirus infection. Study in general: It was the public TCR beta signatures that indicated both CMV infection and matching HLA type.

TCRdb analysed the reads with MiXCR anew, one entry per CDR3 protein. The table has fewer than 300,000 distinct CDR3 sequences, over 20% seen once. V gave up 1 base and J gave up 1 base, with 20 bases separating them. In germline, CDR1 is SGHAT, CDR2 FQNNGV. The CDR3 has 18 residues. Specimen: PBMCs. The TCR was taken from a human donor in good health (CMV status not recorded). Some clones in this sample may be carry-over from other donors' samples. The chain has TRBV11-2 and TRBJ2-7; D is possibly TRBD2 (6 bases). CDR3 sequence: CASSLVIRRGTLSYEQYF. The CDR3 region has the DNA TGTGCCAGCAGCTTAGTAATTCGGCGCGGGACCCTTTCCTACGAGCAGTACTTC.